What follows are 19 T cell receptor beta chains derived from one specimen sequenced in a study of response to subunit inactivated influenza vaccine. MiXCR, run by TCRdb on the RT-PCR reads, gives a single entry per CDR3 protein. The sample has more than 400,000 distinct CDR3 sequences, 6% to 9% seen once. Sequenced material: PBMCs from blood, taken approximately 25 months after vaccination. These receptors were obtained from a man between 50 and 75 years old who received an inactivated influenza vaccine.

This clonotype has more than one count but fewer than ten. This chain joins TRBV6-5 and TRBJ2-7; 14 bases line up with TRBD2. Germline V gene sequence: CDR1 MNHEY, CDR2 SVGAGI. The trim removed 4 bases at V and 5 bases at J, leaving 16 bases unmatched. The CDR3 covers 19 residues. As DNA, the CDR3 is TGTGCCAGCAGTTCCCCGACTAGCGGGAGGGCCGCCTTTTCGAACGAGCAGTACTTC. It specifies CASSSPTSGRAAFSNEQYF.

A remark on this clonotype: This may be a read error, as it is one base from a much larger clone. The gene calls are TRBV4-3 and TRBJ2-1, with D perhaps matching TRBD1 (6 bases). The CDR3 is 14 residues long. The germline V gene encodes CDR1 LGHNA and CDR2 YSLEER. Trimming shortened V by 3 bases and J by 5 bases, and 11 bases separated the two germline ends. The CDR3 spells CASSQAQGNNEQFF. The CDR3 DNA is TGCGCCAGCAGCCAGGCACAGGGAAACAATGAGCAGTTCTTC.

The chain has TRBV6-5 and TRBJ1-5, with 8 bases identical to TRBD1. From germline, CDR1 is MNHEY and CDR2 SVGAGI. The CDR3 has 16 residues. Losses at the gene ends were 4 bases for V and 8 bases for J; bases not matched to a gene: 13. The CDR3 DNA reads TGTGCCAGCAGTTCAGCTCTCGGACAGGGAACTGAGCCCCAGCATTTT. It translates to CASSSALGQGTEPQHF.

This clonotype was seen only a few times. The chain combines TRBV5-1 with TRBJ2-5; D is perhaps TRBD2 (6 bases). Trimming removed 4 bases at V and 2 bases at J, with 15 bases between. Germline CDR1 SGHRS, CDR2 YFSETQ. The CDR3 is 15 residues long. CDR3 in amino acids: CASSPGASVQETQYF. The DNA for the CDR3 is TGCGCCAGCAGCCCCGGGGCTAGCGTTCAAGAGACCCAGTACTTC.

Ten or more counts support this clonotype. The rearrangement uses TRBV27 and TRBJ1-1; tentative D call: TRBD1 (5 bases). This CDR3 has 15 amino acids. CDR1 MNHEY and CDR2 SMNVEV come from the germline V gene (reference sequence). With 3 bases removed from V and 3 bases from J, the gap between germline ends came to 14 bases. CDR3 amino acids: CASSFRAGWDTEAFF. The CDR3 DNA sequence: TGTGCCAGCAGTTTTCGTGCAGGGTGGGACACTGAAGCTTTCTTT.

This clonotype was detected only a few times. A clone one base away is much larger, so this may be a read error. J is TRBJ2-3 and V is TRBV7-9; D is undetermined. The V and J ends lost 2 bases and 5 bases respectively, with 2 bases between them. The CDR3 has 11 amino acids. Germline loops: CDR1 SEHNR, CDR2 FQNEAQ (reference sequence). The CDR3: CASSLQDTQYF. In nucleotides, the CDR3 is TGTGCCAGCAGCTTACAAGATACGCAGTATTTT. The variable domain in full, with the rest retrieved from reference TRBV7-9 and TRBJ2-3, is DTGVSQNPRHKITKRGQNVTFRCDPISEHNRLYWYRQTLGQGPEFLTYFQNEAQLEKSRLLSDRFSAERPKGSFSTLEIQRTEQGDSAMYLCASSLQDTQYFGPGTRLTVL.

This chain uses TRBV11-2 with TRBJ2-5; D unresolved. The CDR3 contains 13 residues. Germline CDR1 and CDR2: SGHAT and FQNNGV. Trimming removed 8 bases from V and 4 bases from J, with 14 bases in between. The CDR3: CASQPGFLETQYF. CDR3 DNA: TGTGCCAGCCAGCCGGGCTTTTTAGAGACCCAGTACTTC.

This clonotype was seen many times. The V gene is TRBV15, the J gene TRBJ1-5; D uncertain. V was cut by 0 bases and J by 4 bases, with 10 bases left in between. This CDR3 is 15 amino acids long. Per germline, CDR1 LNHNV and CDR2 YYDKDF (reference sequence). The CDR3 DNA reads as TGTGCCACCAGCAGAGATCCCTACAGTAATCAGCCCCAGCATTTT. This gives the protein CATSRDPYSNQPQHF.

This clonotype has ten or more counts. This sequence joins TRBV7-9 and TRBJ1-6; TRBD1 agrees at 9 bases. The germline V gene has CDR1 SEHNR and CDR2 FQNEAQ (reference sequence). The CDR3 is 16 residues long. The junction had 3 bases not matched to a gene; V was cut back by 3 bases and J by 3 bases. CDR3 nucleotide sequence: TGTGCCAGCAGCTTCGACAGGGGGTTCTATAATTCACCCCTCCACTTT. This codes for CASSFDRGFYNSPLHF.

This chain's CDR3 is CASSERQSSYEQYF. In DNA form, the CDR3 reads TGCGCCAGCAGTGAGAGACAGAGCTCCTACGAGCAGTACTTC. The rearrangement uses TRBV10-1 and TRBJ2-7, with a tentative D call TRBD1 (5 bases). CDR1 is WNHNN, CDR2 SYGVQD, per germline (reference sequence). The length of the CDR3 is 14 residues. V was trimmed by 2 bases and J by 0 bases, leaving 8 bases between them.

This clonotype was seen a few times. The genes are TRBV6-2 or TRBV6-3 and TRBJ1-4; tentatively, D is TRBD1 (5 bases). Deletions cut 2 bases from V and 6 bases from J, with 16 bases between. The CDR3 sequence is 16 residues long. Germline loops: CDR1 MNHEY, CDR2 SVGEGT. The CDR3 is CASSYPIGGVDEKLFF. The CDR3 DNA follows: TGTGCCAGCAGTTACCCCATTGGAGGGGTGGATGAAAAACTGTTTTTT.

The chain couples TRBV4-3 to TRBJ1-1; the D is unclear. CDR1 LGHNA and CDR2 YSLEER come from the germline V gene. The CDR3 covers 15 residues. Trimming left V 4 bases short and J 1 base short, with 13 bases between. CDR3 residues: CASSPRADGNTEAFF. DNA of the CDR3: TGCGCCAGCAGCCCTCGGGCGGACGGGAACACTGAAGCTTTCTTT.

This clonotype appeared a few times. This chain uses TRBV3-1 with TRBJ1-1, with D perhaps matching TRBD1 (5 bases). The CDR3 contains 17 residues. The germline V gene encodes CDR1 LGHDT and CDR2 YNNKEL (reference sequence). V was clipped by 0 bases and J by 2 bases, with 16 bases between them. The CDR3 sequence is CASSQERTPQSNTEAFF. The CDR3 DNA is TGTGCCAGCAGCCAAGAGAGGACACCGCAATCTAACACTGAAGCTTTCTTT.

CDR3 DNA sequence: TGTGCCAGCAGCTTGGGGACCCACTACGAGCAGTACTTC. Its translation: CASSLGTHYEQYF. The chain has TRBV5-5 and TRBJ2-7; D uncertain. CDR1 and CDR2 from the germline V gene are SGHKS and YYEKEE (reference sequence). V gave up 0 bases and J gave up 3 bases, with 7 bases separating them. This CDR3 is 13 amino acids long. The variable domain in full, with the rest retrieved from reference TRBV5-5 and TRBJ2-7, is DAGVTQSPTHLIKTRGQQVTLRCSPISGHKSVSWYQQVLGQGPQFIFQYYEKEERGRGNFPDRFSARQFPNYSSELNVNALLLGDSALYLCASSLGTHYEQYFGPGTRLTVT.

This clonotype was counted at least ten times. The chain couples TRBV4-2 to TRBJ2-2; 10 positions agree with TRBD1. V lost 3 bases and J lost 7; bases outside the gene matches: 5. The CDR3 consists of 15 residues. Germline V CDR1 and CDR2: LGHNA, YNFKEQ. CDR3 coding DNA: TGTGCCAGCAGCCAGACAGGGGGCGCGGGCGGGGAGCTGTTTTTT. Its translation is CASSQTGGAGGELFF.

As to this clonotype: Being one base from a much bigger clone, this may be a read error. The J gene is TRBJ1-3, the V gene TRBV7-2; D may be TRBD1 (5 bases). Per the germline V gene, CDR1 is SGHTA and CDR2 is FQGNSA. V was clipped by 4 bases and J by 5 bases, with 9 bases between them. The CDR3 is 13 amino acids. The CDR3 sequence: CASSSTARNTIYF. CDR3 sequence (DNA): TGTGCCAGCAGCTCGACAGCGCGAAACACCATATATTTT.

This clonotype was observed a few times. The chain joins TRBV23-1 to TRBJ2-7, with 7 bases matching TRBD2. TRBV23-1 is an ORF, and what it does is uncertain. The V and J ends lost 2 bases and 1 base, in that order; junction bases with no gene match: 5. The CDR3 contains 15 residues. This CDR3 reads CASSQTWGGSYEQYF. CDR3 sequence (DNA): TGCGCCAGCAGTCAAACGTGGGGGGGTTCCTACGAGCAGTACTTC.

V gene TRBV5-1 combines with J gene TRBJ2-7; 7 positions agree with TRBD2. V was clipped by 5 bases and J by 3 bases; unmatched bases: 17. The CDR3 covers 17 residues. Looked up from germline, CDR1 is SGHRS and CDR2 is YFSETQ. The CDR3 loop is CASRSWGGPPGRYEQYF. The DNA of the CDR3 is TGCGCCAGCAGAAGTTGGGGAGGGCCCCCTGGGCGCTACGAGCAGTACTTC.

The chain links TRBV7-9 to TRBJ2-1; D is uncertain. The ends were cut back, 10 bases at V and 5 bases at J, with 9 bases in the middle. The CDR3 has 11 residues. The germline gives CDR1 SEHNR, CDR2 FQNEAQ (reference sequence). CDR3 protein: CANLVDNEQFF. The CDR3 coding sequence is TGTGCCAACCTGGTGGACAATGAGCAGTTCTTC.